This TCR beta chain is drawn from a study of cytomegalovirus exposure and HLA in healthy donors. Study results and caveats: In a later analysis, HLA-C alleles had the fewest associated TCRs, DRB1 alleles the most. Cytomegalovirus-associated status was assigned to more than 150 TCR beta chains. As immune exposure information, only CMV serostatus was available. Later analysis indicated greater clonal expansion among HLA-associated TCR beta chains than among equally common other chains.

The trim removed 0 bases at V and 8 bases at J, leaving 8 bases unmatched. Germline loops: CDR1 MRHNA, CDR2 SNTAGT. The CDR3 runs 16 residues. This clone was found a few times. Antigen unknown. Primers included in the PCR were 60 Vbeta and 13 Jbeta primers. Sequencing used immunoSEQ multiplex PCR; TCRdb keeps in-frame clones, though not all of them. The table records about 190,000 clones, roughly 80% of them present only once. Source material: PBMCs. This clonotype was sampled from a woman aged 18-29 years in good health and CMV-seronegative. V usage is TRBV6-4 and J usage is TRBJ2-3; the match to TRBD2 covers 10 bases. CDR3 protein: CASSDSALAGEGTQYF. As DNA, the CDR3 is TGTGCCAGCAGTGACTCGGCGCTAGCGGGAGAAGGTACGCAGTATTTT.